The present T cell receptor (beta chain) was sequenced within a study of HIV-infected patients and healthy controls. TCRdb reprocessed the 5' RACE reads with MiXCR, giving one entry per CDR3 protein. Of around 64,000 distinct CDR3 sequences detected, around 17% appear once; the ten largest clones hold 4.5% to 7%. In its sample, this clonotype ranks as medium-sized. In germline, CDR1 is SNHLY, CDR2 FYNNEI. Deletions cut 6 bases from V and 8 bases from J, with 8 bases between. The CDR3 sequence is 11 residues long. Sequences were obtained from CD4+ T cells from blood. The chain has TRBV2 and TRBJ2-1; D not certain. The sequence was collected from a human donor in good health. CDR3 in DNA: TGTGCCAGCAGGAACTTGTATGAGCAGTTCTTC. This codes for CASRNLYEQFF.